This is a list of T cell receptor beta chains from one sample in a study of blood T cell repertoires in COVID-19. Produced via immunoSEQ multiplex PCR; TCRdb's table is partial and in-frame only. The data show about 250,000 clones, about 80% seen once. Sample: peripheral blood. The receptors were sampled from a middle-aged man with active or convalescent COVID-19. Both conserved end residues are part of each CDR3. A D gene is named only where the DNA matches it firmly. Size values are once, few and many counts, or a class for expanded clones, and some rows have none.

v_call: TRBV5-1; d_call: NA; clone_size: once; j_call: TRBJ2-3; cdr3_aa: CASSSPDSYTQYF; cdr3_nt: TGCGCCAGCAGCTCTCCGGACAGTTATACGCAGTATTTT
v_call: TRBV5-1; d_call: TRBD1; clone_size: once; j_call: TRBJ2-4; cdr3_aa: CASSPQGAHISKNIQYF; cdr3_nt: TGCGCCAGCAGCCCCCAGGGGGCACATATATCCAAAAACATTCAGTACTTC
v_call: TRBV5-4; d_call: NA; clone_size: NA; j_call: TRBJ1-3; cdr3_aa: CASSLDAGPGNTIYF; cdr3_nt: TGTGCCAGCAGCTTGGACGCAGGGCCTGGAAACACCATATATTTT
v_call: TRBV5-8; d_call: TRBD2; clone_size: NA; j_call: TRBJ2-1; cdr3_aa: CASILAGDLSYNEQFF; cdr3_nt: TGTGCCAGCATCCTAGCGGGGGATTTGTCCTACAATGAGCAGTTCTTC
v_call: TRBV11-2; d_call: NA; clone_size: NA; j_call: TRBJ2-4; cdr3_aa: CASSSLTGMGIQYF; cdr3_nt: TGTGCCAGCAGCTCCCTGACCGGGATGGGCATTCAGTACTTC
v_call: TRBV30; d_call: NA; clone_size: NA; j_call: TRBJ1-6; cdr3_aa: CAWHSGEYNSPLHF; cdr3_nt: TGTGCCTGGCATTCGGGGGAATATAATTCACCCCTCCACTTT
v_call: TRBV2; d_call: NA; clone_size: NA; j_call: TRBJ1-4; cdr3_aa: CASSTGGVMGEKLFF; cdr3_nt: TGTGCCAGCAGTACCGGAGGGGTTATGGGTGAAAAACTGTTTTTT
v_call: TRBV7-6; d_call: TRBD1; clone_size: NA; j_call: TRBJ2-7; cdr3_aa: CASSRWPGQGSNEQYF; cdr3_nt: TGTGCCAGCAGCCGTTGGCCGGGACAGGGGTCGAACGAGCAGTACTTC
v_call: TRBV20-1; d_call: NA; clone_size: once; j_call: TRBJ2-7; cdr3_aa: CSASKTGRTYEQYF; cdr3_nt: TGCAGTGCTAGTAAAACAGGGAGAACCTACGAGCAGTACTTC
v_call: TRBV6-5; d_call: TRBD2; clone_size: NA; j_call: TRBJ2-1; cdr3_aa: CASSRLAGNYNEQFF; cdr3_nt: TGTGCCAGCAGTCGACTAGCGGGGAACTACAATGAGCAGTTCTTC
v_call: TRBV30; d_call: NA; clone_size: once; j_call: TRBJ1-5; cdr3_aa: CAWSSGLDQPQHF; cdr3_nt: TGTGCCTGGAGTAGCGGACTGGATCAGCCCCAGCATTTT
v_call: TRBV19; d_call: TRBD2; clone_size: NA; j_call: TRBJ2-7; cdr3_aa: CASSRATSGGSYEQYF; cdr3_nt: TGTGCCAGTAGTAGGGCCACTAGCGGGGGGTCCTACGAGCAGTACTTC
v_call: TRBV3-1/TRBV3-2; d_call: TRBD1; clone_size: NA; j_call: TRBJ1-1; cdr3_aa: CASSRTGNTEAFF; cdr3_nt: TGTGCCAGCAGCCGGACAGGGAACACTGAAGCTTTCTTT
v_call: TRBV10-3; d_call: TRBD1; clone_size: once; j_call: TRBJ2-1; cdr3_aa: CASSPGQGGLEQFF; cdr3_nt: TGTGCCAGCTCGCCGGGACAGGGAGGCCTTGAGCAGTTCTTC
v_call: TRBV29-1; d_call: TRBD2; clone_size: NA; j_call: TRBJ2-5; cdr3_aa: CSVMPPGGTETQYF; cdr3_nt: TGCAGCGTTATGCCCCCGGGGGGTACGGAGACCCAGTACTTC
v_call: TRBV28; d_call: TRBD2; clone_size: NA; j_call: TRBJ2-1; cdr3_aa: CASRGGGYNEQFF; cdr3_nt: TGTGCCAGCCGTGGCGGGGGGTACAATGAGCAGTTCTTC
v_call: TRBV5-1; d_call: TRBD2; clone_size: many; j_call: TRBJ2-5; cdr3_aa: CASSPGRYQETQYF; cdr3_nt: TGCGCCAGCAGCCCCGGGAGGTACCAAGAGACCCAGTACTTC
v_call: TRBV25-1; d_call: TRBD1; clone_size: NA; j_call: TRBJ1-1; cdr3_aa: CASSGGQGTLEAFF; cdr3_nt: TGTGCCAGCAGTGGGGGACAGGGCACCCTTGAAGCTTTCTTT
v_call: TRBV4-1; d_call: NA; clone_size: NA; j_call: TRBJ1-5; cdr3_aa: CASSHGGLRDNQPQHF; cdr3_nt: TGCGCCAGCAGCCATGGGGGCCTACGGGACAATCAGCCCCAGCATTTT
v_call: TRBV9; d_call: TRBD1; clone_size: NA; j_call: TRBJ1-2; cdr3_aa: CASRAGQGEYYGYTF; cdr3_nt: TGTGCCAGCAGAGCGGGACAGGGGGAGTACTATGGCTACACCTTC
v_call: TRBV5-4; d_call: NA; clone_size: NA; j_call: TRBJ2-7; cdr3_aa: CASSLGSSYEQYF; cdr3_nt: TGTGCCAGCAGCTTGGGGAGTTCCTACGAGCAGTACTTC
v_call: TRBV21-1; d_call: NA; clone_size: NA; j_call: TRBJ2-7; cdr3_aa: CASSSLRGRGYEQYF; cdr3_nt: TGTGCCAGCAGCTCACTCAGGGGGCGCGGGTACGAGCAGTACTTC
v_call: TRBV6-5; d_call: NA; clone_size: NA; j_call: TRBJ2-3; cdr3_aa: CASSYSRDSATQYF; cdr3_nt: TGTGCCAGCAGTTACTCCCGCGACTCAGCTACGCAGTATTTT
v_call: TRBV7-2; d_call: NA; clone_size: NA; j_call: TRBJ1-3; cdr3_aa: CASSPRRGEGNTIYF; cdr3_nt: TGTGCCAGCAGCCCTAGGCGGGGGGAGGGAAACACCATATATTTT
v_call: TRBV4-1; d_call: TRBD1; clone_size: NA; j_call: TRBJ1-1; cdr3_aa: CASSQGQGANTEAFF; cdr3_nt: TGCGCCAGCAGCCAAGGTCAGGGGGCGAACACTGAAGCTTTCTTT
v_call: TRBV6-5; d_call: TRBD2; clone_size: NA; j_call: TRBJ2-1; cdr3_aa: CASSYSGGGASNEQFF; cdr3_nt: TGTGCCAGCAGTTACTCTGGCGGGGGGGCCAGTAATGAGCAGTTCTTC
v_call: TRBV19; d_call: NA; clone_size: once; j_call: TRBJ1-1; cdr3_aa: CASSIYPGSNMNTEAFF; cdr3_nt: TGTGCCAGTAGTATATATCCAGGGTCTAACATGAACACTGAAGCTTTCTTT
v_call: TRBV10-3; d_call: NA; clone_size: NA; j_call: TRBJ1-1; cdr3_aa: CAISEWGELPEAFF; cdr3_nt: TGTGCCATCAGTGAGTGGGGGGAACTTCCTGAAGCTTTCTTT
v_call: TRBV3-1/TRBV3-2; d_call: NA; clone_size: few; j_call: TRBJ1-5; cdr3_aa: CASSQGSPGYQPQHF; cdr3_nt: TGTGCCAGCAGCCAAGGATCGCCGGGGTACCAGCCCCAGCATTTT
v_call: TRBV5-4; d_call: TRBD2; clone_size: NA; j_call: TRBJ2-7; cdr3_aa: CASSHPFSTSAGERHEQYF; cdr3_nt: TGTGCCAGCAGCCACCCCTTCAGTACTAGCGCGGGGGAGCGCCACGAGCAGTACTTC
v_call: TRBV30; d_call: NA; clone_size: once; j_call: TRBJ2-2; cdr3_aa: CAWIRRGRITGELFF; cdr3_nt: TGTGCCTGGATTCGGCGGGGGCGGATCACCGGGGAGCTGTTTTTT
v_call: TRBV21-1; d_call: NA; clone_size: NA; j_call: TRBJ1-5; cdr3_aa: CASSKGTGANQPQHF; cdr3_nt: TGTGCCAGCAGCAAAGGAACAGGGGCGAATCAGCCCCAGCATTTT
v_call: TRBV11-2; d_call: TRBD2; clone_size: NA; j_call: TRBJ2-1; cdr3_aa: CASSSLMGLAGGFYNEQFF; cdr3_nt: TGTGCCAGCAGCTCCCTAATGGGACTAGCGGGGGGATTCTACAATGAGCAGTTCTTC
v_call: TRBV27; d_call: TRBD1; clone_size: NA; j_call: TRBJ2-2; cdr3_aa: CASSLSATGGNTGELFF; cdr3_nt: TGTGCCAGCAGTTTATCCGCGACAGGGGGTAACACCGGGGAGCTGTTTTTT
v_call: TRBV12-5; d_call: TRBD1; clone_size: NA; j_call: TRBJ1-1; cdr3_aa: CASGLVTGTGNTEAFF; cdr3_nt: TGTGCTAGTGGTTTGGTGACCGGGACAGGGAACACTGAAGCTTTCTTT
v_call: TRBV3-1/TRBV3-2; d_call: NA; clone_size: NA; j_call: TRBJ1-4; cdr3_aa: CASSTGRDEKLFF; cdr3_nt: TGTGCCAGCAGTACAGGGAGGGATGAAAAACTGTTTTTT
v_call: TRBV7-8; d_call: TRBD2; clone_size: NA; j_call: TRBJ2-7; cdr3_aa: CASSLAGGTYEQYF; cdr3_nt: TGTGCCAGCAGTTTAGCGGGGGGGACCTACGAGCAGTACTTC
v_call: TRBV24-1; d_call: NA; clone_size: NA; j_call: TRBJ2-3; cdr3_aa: CATSDPWPPNTQYF; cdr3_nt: TGTGCCACCAGTGATCCTTGGCCACCGAATACGCAGTATTTT
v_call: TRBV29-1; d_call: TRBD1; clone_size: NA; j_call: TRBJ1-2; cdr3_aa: CSVEEGGQGAHLYGYTF; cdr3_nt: TGCAGCGTTGAAGAAGGGGGACAGGGGGCTCACCTCTATGGCTACACCTTC
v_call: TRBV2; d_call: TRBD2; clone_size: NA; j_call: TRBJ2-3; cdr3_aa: CASSDLADSTDTQYF; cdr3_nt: TGTGCCAGCAGTGACCTAGCGGACAGCACAGATACGCAGTATTTT
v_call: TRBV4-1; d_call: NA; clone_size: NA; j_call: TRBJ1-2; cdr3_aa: CASSQDRTTGGYTF; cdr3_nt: TGCGCCAGCAGCCAAGATCGGACAACGGGCGGCTACACCTTC
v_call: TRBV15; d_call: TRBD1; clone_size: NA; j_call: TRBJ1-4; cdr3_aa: CATSRTLGTGDEKLFF; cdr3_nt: TGTGCCACCAGCAGGACCCTCGGGACAGGGGATGAAAAACTGTTTTTT
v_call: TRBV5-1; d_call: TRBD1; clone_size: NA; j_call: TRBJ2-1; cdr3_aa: CASSLDGTGNNEQFF; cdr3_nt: TGCGCCAGCAGCTTGGACGGGACAGGGAACAATGAGCAGTTCTTC
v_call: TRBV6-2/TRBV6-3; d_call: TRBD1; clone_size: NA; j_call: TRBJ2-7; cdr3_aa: CASSYGDRAYDEQYF; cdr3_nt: TGTGCCAGCAGTTACGGTGACAGGGCTTACGACGAGCAGTACTTC
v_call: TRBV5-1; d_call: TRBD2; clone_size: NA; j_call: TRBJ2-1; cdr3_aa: CARSWSGGGSYNEQFF; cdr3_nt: TGCGCCCGCAGCTGGAGCGGGGGGGGCTCCTACAATGAGCAGTTCTTC
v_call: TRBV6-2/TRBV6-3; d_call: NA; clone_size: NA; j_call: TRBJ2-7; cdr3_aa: CASSDIYEQYF; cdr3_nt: TGTGCCAGCAGTGACATCTACGAGCAGTACTTC